The clone carrying this TCR beta chain has more than one count but fewer than ten. The antigen is unknown. The germline V gene has CDR1 ENHRY and CDR2 SYGVKD. The ends were cut back, 3 bases at V and 7 bases at J, with 10 bases in the middle. This CDR3 comprises 12 residues. Intraepithelial plus lamina propria lymphocytes were released by processing graft tissue. Generated by immunoSEQ multiplex PCR, the TCRdb table keeps only in-frame clones and is missing some. The sample holds several thousand clones, 85% seen once. The source of the sample is a study of graft-versus-host responses after intestinal transplantation. Study-level findings and limits: An association linked early post-transplant HvG declines with peak circulating GvH clone levels. Recipient marrow showed GvH clones, some seen first in ileum or blood.

The chain couples TRBV10-3 to TRBJ2-7; no clear D. This specimen consisted of ileum tissue, obtained 156 days after intestinal transplant. This clonotype was sampled from a human patient who received an intestinal transplant, so some T cells may come from the graft donor. CDR3 sequence: CAISDALWEQYF. DNA for the CDR3: TGTGCCATCAGTGACGCGTTGTGGGAGCAGTACTTC.